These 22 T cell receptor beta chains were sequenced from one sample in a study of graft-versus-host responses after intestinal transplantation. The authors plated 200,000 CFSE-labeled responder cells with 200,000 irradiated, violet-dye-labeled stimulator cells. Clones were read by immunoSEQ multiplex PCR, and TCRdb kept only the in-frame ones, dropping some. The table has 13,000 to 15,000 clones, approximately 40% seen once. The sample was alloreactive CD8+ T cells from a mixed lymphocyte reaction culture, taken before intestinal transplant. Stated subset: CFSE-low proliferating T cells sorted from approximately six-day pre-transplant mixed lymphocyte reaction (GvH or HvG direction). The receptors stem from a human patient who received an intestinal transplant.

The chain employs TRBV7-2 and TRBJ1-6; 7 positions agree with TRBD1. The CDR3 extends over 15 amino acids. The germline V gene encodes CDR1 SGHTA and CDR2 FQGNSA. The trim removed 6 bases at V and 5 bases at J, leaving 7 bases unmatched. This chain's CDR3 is CASRFTGTDNSPLHF. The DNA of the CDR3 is TGTGCCAGCAGATTTACCGGGACAGATAATTCACCCCTCCACTTT.

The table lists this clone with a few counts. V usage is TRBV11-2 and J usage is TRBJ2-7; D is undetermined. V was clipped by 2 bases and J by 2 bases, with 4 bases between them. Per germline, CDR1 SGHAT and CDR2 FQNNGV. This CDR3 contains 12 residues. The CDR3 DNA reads TGTGCCAGCAGCTTAAACGCCTACGAGCAGTACTTC. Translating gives CASSLNAYEQYF.

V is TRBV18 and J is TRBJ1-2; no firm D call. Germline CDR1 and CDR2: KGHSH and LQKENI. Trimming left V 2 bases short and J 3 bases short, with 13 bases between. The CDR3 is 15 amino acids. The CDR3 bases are TGTGCCAGCTCACCAAGGGCAGATGTGGACTATGGCTACACCTTC. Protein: CASSPRADVDYGYTF.

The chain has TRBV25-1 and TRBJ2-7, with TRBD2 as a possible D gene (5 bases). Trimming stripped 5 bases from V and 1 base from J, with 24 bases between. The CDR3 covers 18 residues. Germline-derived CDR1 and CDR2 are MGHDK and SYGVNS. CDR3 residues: CASSSQISPSGGSYEQYF. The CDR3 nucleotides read TGTGCCAGCAGTTCCCAGATTAGCCCAAGTGGCGGGTCCTACGAGCAGTACTTC.

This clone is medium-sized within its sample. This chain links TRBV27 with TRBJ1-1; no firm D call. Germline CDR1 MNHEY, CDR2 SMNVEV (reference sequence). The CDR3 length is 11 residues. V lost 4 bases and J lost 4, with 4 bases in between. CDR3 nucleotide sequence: TGTGCCAGCAGTTCAGGCACTGAAGCTTTCTTT. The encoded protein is CASSSGTEAFF.

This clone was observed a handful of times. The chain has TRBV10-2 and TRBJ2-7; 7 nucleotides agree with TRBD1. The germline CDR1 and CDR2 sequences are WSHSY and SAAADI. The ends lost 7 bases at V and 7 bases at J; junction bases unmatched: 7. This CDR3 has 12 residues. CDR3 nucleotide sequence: TGCGCCAGCACCTTTACAGGGGATGAGCAGTACTTC. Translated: CASTFTGDEQYF.

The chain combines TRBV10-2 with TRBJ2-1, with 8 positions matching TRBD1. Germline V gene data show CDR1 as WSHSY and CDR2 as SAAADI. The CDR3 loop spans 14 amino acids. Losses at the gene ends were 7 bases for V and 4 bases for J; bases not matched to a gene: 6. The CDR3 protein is CASTNRGAYNEQFF. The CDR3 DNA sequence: TGCGCCAGCACTAACAGGGGGGCATACAATGAGCAGTTCTTC.

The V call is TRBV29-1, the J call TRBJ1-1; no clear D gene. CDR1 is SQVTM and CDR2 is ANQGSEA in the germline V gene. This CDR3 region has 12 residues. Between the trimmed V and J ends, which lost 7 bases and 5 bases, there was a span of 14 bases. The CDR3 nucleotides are TGCAGCGCCACAAGGAGGCGAACTGAAGCTTTCTTT. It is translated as CSATRRRTEAFF.

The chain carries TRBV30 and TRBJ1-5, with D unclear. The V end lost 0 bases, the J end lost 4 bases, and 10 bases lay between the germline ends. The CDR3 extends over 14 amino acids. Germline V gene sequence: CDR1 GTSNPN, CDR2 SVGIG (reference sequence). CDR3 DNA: TGTGCCTGGAGTGTACGGCTGTTAAATCAGCCCCAGCATTTT. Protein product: CAWSVRLLNQPQHF. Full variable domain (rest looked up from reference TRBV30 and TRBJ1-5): SQTIHQWPATLVQPVGSPLSLECTVEGTSNPNLYWYRQAAGRGLQLLFYSVGIGQISSEVPQNLSASRPQDRQFILSSKKLLLSDSGFYLCAWSVRLLNQPQHFGDGTRLSIL.

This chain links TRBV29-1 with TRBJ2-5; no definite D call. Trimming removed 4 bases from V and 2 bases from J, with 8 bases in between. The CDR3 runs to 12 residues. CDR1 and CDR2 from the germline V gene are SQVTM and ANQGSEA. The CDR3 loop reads CSVVSLQETQYF. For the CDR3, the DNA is TGCAGCGTTGTATCCCTTCAAGAGACCCAGTACTTC.

The CDR3 loop is CASRLVQETTCSPLHF. The CDR3 DNA is TGTGCAAGTCGCTTAGTGCAGGAGACAACGTGTTCACCCCTCCACTTT. The chain has TRBV12-2 and TRBJ1-6. TRBV12-2 is a recognized pseudogene. This CDR3 comprises 16 residues.

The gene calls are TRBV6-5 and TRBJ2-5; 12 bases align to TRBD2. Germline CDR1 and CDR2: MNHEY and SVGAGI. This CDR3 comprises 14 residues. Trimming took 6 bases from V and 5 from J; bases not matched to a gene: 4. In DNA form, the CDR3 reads TGTGCCAGCAGGCAGACTAGCGGGGGTGAGACCCAGTACTTC. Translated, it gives CASRQTSGGETQYF.

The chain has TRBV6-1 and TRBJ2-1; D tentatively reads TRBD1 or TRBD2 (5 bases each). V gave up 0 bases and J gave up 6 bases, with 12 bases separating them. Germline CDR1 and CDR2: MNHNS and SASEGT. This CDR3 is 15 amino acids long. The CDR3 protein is CASSEARGQGNEQFF. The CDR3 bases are TGTGCCAGCAGTGAAGCGCGAGGGCAGGGCAATGAGCAGTTCTTC.

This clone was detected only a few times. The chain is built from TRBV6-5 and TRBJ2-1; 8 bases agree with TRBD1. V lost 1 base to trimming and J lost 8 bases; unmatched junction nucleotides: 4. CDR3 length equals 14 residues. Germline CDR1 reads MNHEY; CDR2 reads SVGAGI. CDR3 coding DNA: TGTGCCAGCAGTTACTACAGGGGGGTGGATGAGCAGTTCTTC. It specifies CASSYYRGVDEQFF.

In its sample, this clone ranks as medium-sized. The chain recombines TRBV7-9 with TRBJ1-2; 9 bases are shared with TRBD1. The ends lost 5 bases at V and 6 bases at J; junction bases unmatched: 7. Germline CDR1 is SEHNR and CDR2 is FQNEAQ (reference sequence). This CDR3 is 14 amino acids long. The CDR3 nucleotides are TGTGCCAGCAGCCCGGGGACAGGGTGGAATGGCTACACCTTC. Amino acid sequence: CASSPGTGWNGYTF.

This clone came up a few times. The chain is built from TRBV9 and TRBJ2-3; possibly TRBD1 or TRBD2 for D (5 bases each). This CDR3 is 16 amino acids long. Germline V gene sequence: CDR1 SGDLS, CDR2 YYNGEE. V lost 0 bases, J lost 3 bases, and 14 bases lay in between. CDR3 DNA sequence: TGTGCCAGCAGCGTAGGGCTTGGGGGATGGACAGATACGCAGTATTTT. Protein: CASSVGLGGWTDTQYF. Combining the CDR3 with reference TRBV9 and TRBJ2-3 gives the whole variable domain DSGVTQTPKHLITATGQRVTLRCSPRSGDLSVYWYQQSLDQGLQFLIQYYNGEERAKGNILERFSAQQFPDLHSELNLSSLELGDSALYFCASSVGLGGWTDTQYFGPGTRLTVL.

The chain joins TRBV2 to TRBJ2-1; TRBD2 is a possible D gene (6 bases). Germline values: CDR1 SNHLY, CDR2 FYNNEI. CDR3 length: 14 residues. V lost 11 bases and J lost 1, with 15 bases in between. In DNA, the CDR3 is TGTGCCGGAGGGCGAATTGGATCCTACAATGAGCAGTTCTTC. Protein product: CAGGRIGSYNEQFF. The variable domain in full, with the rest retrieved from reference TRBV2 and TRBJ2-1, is EPEVTQTPSHQVTQMGQEVILRCVPISNHLYFYWYRQILGQKVEFLVSFYNNEISEKSEIFDDQFSVERPDGSNFTLKIRSTKLEDSAMYFCAGGRIGSYNEQFFGPGTRLTVL.

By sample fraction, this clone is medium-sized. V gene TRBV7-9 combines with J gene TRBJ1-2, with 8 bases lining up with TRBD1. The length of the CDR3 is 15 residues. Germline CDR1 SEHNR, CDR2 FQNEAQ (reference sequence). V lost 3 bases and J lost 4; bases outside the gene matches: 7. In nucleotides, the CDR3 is TGTGCCAGCAGCTTTATAACCGGGACAGGCTATGGCTACACCTTC. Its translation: CASSFITGTGYGYTF.

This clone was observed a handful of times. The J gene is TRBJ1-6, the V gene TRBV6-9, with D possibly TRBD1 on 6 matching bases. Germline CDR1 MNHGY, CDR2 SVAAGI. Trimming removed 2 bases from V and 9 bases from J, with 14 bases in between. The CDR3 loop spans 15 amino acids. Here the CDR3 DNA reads TGTGCCAGCAGTTATGCACAGGGAGGGGGTTCACCCCTCCACTTT. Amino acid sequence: CASSYAQGGGSPLHF.

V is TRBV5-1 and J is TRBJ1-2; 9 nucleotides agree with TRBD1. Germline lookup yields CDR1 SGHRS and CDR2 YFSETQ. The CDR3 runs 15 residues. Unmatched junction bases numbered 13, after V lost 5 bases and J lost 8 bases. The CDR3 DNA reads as TGCGCCAGCAGGGAAATGCCGGGACAGGGCCGAGGCTACACCTTC. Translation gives CASREMPGQGRGYTF.

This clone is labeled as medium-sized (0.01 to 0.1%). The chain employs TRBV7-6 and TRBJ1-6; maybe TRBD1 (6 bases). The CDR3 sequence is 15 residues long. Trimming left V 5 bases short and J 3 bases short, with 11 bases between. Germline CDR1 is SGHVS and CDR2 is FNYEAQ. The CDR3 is CASSIRTDYNSPLHF. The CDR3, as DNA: TGTGCCAGCAGCATACGGACAGACTATAATTCACCCCTCCACTTT.

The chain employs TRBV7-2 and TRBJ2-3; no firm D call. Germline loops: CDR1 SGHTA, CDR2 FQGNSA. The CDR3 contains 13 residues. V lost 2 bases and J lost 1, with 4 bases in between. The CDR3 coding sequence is TGTGCCAGCAGCTTACTGGGCACAGATACGCAGTATTTT. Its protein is CASSLLGTDTQYF.